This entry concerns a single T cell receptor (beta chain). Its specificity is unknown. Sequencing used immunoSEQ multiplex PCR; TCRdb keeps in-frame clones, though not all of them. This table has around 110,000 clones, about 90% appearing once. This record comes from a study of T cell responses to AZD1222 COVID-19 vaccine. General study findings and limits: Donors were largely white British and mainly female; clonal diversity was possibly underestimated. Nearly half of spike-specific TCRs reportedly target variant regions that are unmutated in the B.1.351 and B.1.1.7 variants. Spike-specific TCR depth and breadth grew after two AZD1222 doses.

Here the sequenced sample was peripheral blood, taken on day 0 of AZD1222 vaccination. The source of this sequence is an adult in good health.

The DNA of the CDR3 is TGTGCCAGCAGCCAAATGGTAGGGGGAAGGGATGAGCAGTTCTTC. This encodes CASSQMVGGRDEQFF. This sequence joins TRBV3-1 (or the pseudogene TRBV3-2) and TRBJ2-1; weak D call: TRBD1 (6 bases). From germline, CDR1 is LGHDT and CDR2 YNNKEL (reference sequence). Trimming removed 2 bases from V and 8 bases from J, with 16 bases in between. The CDR3 sequence is 15 residues long.